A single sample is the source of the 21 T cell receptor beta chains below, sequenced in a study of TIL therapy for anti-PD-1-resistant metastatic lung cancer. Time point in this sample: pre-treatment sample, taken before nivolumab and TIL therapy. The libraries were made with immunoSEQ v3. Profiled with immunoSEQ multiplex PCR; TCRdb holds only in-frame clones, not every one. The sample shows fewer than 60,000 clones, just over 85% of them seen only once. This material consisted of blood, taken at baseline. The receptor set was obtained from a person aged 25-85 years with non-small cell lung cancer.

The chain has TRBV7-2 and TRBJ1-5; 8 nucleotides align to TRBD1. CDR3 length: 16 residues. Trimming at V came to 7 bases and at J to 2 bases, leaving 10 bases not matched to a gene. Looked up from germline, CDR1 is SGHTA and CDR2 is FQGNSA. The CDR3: CASTKGWGQGNQPQHF. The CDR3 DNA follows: TGTGCCAGCACCAAAGGGTGGGGACAGGGCAATCAGCCCCAGCATTTT.

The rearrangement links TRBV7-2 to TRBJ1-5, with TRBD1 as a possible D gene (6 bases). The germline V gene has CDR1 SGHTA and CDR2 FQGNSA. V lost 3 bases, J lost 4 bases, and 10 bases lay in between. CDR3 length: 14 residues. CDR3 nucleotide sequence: TGTGCCAGCAGCTTCGGCCAGGGGAATCAGCCCCAGCATTTT. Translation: CASSFGQGNQPQHF.

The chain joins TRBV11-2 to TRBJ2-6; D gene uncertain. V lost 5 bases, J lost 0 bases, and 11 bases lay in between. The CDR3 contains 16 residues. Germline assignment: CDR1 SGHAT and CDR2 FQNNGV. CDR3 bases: TGTGCCAGCAGCGCGGACGTATACTCTGGGGCCAACGTCCTGACTTTC. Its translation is CASSADVYSGANVLTF.

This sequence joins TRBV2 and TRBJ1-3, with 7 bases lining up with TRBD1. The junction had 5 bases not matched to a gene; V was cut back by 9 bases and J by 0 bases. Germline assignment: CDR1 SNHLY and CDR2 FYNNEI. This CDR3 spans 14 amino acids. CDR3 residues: CARGGTASGNTIYF. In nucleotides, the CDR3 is TGTGCCAGGGGGGGGACAGCCTCTGGAAACACCATATATTTT.

The CDR3 bases are TGTGCCAGCAGCTTGGGACGGGGAAATCAGCCCCAGCATTTT. Residues: CASSLGRGNQPQHF. This chain uses TRBV7-8 with TRBJ1-5; tentative D call: TRBD1 (5 bases). The CDR3 length is 14 residues. V lost 3 bases and J lost 4, with 10 bases in between. CDR1 SGHVS and CDR2 FQNEAQ come from the germline V gene. The variable domain in full, completed from reference TRBV7-8 and TRBJ1-5, reads GAGVSQSPRYKVAKRGQDVALRCDPISGHVSLFWYQQALGQGPEFLTYFQNEAQLDKSGLPSDRFFAERPEGSVSTLKIQRTQQEDSAVYLCASSLGRGNQPQHFGDGTRLSIL.

The CDR3 sequence is CASSPASGGKDTQYF. CDR3 coding DNA: TGTGCCAGCAGCCCCGCTAGCGGGGGGAAAGATACGCAGTATTTT. The chain couples TRBV6-5 to TRBJ2-3; TRBD2 matches 11 bases. CDR3 length equals 15 residues. The junction had 7 bases not matched to a gene; V was cut back by 6 bases and J by 5 bases. CDR1 and CDR2 from the germline V gene are MNHEY and SVGAGI.

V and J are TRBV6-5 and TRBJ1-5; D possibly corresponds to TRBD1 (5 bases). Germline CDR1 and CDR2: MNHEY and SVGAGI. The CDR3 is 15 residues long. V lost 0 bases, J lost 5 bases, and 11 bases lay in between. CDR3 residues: CASSYSLGADQPQHF. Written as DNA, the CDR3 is TGTGCCAGCAGTTACTCTTTAGGGGCGGATCAGCCCCAGCATTTT.

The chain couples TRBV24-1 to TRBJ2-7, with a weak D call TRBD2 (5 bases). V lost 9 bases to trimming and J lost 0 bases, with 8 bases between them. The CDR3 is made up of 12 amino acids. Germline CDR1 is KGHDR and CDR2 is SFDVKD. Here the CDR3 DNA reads TGTGCCACCGCTCGGGACTCCTACGAGCAGTACTTC. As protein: CATARDSYEQYF.

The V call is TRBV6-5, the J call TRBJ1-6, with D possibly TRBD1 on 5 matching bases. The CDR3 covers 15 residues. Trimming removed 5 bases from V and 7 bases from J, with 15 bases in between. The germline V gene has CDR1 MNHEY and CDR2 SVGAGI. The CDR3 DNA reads TGTGCCAGCAGTCGCGGGCAGGGCGGGAATTCACCCCTCCACTTT. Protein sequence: CASSRGQGGNSPLHF.

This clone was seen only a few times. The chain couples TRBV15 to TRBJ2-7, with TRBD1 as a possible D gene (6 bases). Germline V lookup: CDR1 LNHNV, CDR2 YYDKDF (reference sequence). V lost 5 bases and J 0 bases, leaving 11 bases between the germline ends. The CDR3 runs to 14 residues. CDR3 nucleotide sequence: TGTGCCACCAGCGGGAACAGGGACTCCTACGAGCAGTACTTC. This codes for CATSGNRDSYEQYF.

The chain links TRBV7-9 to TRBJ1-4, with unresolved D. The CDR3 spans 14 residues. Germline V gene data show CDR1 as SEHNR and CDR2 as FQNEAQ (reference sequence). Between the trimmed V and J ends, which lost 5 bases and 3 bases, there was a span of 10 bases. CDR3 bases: TGTGCCAGCAGCCCCCGGGTCTCTAATGAAAAACTGTTTTTT. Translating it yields CASSPRVSNEKLFF. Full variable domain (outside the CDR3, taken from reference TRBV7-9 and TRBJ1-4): DTGVSQNPRHKITKRGQNVTFRCDPISEHNRLYWYRQTLGQGPEFLTYFQNEAQLEKSRLLSDRFSAERPKGSFSTLEIQRTEQGDSAMYLCASSPRVSNEKLFFGSGTQLSVL.

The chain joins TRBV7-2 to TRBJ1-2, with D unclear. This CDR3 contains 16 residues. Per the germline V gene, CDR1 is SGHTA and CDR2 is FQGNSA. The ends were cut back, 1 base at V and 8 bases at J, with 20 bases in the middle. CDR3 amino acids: CASSLVGPALEGGYTF. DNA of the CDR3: TGTGCCAGCAGCTTAGTCGGTCCGGCCCTAGAAGGGGGCTACACCTTC. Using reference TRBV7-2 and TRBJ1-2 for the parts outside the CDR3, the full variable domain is GAGVSQSPSNKVTEKGKDVELRCDPISGHTALYWYRQSLGQGLEFLIYFQGNSAPDKSGLPSDRFSAERTGGSVSTLTIQRTQQEDSAVYLCASSLVGPALEGGYTFGSGTRLTVV.

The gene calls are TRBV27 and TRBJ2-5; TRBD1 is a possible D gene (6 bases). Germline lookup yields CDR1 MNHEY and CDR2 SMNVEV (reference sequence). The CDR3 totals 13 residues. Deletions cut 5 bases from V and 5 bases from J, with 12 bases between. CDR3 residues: CASSSRGGETQYF. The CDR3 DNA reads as TGTGCCAGCAGTAGCAGGGGTGGGGAGACCCAGTACTTC.

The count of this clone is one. CDR3 DNA: TGTGCCACCAGTGATCCACAGGGGATCACGTACACAGATACGCAGTATTTT. It translates to CATSDPQGITYTDTQYF. The chain is built from TRBV24-1 and TRBJ2-3, with 7 nucleotides matching TRBD1. The CDR3 sequence is 17 residues long. CDR1 is KGHDR, CDR2 SFDVKD, per germline. V dropped 3 bases and J dropped 2; count of bases not matched to a gene: 10.

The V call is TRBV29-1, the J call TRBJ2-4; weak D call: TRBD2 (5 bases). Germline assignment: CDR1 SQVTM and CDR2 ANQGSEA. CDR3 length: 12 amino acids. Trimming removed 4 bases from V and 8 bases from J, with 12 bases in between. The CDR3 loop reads CSVGSGSDIQYF. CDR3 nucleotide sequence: TGCAGCGTTGGTAGTGGGAGCGACATTCAGTACTTC.

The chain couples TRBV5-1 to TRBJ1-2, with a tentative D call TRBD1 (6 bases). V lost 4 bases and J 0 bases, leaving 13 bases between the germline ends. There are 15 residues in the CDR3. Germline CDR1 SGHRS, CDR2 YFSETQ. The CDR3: CASSQGTETNYGYTF. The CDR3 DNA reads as TGCGCCAGCAGCCAGGGGACGGAAACTAACTATGGCTACACCTTC.

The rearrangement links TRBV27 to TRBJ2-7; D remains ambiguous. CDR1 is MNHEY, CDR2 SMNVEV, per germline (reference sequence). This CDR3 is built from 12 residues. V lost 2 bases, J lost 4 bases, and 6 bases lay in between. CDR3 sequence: CASSLEDYEQYF. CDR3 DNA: TGTGCCAGCAGTTTAGAGGATTACGAGCAGTACTTC.

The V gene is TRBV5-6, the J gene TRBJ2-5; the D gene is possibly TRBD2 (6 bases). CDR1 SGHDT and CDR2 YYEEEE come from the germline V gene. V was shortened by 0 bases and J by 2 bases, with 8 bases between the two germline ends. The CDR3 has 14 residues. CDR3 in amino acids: CASSLVGGQETQYF. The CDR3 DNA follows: TGTGCCAGCAGCTTGGTCGGGGGTCAAGAGACCCAGTACTTC.

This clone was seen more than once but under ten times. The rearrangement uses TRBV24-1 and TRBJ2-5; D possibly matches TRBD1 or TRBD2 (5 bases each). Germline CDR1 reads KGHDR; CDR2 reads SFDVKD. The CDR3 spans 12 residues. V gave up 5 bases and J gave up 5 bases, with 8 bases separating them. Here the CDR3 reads CATSGEGETQYF. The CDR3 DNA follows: TGTGCCACCAGTGGCGAGGGGGAGACCCAGTACTTC.

The CDR3 region is CASSLAPTRDGYGYTF. As DNA, the CDR3 is TGTGCCAGCAGTTTGGCCCCAACCAGGGACGGCTATGGCTACACCTTC. The rearrangement links TRBV27 to TRBJ1-2; perhaps TRBD1 as D (5 bases). CDR1 is MNHEY, CDR2 SMNVEV, per germline (reference sequence). CDR3 size: 16 residues. V lost 3 bases, J lost 4 bases, and 18 bases lay in between.

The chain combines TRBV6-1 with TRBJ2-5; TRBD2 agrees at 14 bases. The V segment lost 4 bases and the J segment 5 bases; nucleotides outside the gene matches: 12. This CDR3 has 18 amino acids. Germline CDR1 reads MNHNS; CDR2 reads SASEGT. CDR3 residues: CASSVSGTSGGPLETQYF. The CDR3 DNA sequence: TGTGCCAGCAGTGTTTCCGGGACTAGCGGGGGCCCACTGGAGACCCAGTACTTC.